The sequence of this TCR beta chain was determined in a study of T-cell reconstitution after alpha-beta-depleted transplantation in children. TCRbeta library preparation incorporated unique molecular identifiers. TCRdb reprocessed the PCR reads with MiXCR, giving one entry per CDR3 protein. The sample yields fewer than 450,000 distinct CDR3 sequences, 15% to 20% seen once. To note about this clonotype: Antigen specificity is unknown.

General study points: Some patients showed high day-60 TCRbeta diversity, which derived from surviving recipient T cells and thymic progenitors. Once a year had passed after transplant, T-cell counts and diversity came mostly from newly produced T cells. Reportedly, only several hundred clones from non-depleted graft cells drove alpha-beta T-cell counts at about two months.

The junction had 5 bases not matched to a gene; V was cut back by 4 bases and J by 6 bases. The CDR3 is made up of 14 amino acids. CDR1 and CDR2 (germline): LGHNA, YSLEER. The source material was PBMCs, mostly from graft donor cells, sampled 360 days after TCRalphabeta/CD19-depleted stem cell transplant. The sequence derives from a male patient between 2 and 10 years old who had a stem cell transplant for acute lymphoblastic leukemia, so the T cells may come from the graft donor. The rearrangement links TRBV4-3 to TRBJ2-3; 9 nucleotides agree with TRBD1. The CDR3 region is CASSLGTGWDTQYF. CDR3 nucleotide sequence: TGCGCCAGCAGCCTCGGGACAGGGTGGGATACGCAGTATTTT.